The rows below give T cell receptor beta chains drawn from one sample of a study of CD8+CD57+ T cells in acquired aplastic anemia. TCRdb reprocessed the reads with MiXCR, giving one entry per CDR3 protein. The sample consists of under 200,000 distinct CDR3 sequences, 48% of them appearing once. The sequenced sample was sorted CD4+, CD8+, or CD8+CD57+ T cells (not recorded which) from PBMCs. The receptors stem from a human donor with aplastic anemia. Both conserved end residues are part of each CDR3. D genes are given only for firm matches. Only some rows state a clone size, as once, few, many or a class for expanded clones.

j_gene: TRBJ2-5; d_gene: TRBD1; abundance: NA; v_gene: TRBV29-1; CDR3nt: TGCAGCCCTCTAAGTATGACAGGGTTGGTCCAAGAGACCCAGTACTTC; CDR3aa: CSPLSMTGLVQETQYF
j_gene: TRBJ2-3; d_gene: TRBD2; abundance: many; v_gene: TRBV13; CDR3nt: TGTGCCAGCAGAACACGGACTAGCGGGAGGGCCGCGGATACGCAGTATTTT; CDR3aa: CASRTRTSGRAADTQYF
j_gene: TRBJ1-6; d_gene: TRBD1; abundance: NA; v_gene: TRBV20-1; CDR3nt: TGCAGTGCTAGTACCGGGACAGGGAATTCACCCCTCCACTTT; CDR3aa: CSASTGTGNSPLHF
j_gene: TRBJ1-2; d_gene: NA; abundance: NA; v_gene: TRBV29-1; CDR3nt: TGCAGCGCATACAGTTATGGCTACACCTTC; CDR3aa: CSAYSYGYTF
j_gene: TRBJ2-7; d_gene: NA; abundance: NA; v_gene: TRBV7-2; CDR3nt: TGTGCCAGCAGCTTAGCGCAGGGAACCTACGAGCAGTACTTC; CDR3aa: CASSLAQGTYEQYF
j_gene: TRBJ2-5; d_gene: TRBD2; abundance: NA; v_gene: TRBV10-1; CDR3nt: TGCGCCAGCAGTTATAGCGGGGTAGAGACCCAGTACTTC; CDR3aa: CASSYSGVETQYF
j_gene: TRBJ2-1; d_gene: TRBD2; abundance: NA; v_gene: TRBV5-1; CDR3nt: TGCGCCAGCAGCTGGGCTAGCGGGAGGGCCGGGGGTCGTAATGAGCAGTTCTTC; CDR3aa: CASSWASGRAGGRNEQFF
j_gene: TRBJ2-5; d_gene: TRBD2; abundance: NA; v_gene: TRBV24-1; CDR3nt: TGTGCCACCAGTGCGGCTAGCGGCCAAGAGACCCAGTACTTC; CDR3aa: CATSAASGQETQYF
j_gene: TRBJ2-3; d_gene: TRBD2; abundance: many; v_gene: TRBV24-1; CDR3nt: TGTGCCACCAGTGATTTGCTAGCGGAGAGCACAGATACGCAGTATTTT; CDR3aa: CATSDLLAESTDTQYF
j_gene: TRBJ1-2; d_gene: NA; abundance: NA; v_gene: TRBV2; CDR3nt: TGTGCCAGCAGTGGAGGCACGGCGGCGAAGGGTGGCTACACCTTC; CDR3aa: CASSGGTAAKGGYTF
j_gene: TRBJ1-2; d_gene: NA; abundance: many; v_gene: TRBV6-5; CDR3nt: TGTGCCAGCAGTTACCAGCTCGAAGGTAACTATGGCTACACCTTC; CDR3aa: CASSYQLEGNYGYTF
j_gene: TRBJ1-2; d_gene: NA; abundance: NA; v_gene: TRBV30; CDR3nt: TGTGCCTGGGAGACCGGGACCCTCTCTGGAAACACCTTC; CDR3aa: CAWETGTLSGNTF